This T cell receptor beta chain was captured in a study of blood T cells in healthy people across ages. Overall study results and limits: Long-lived donors carried more naive CD4+ cells and greater diversity than aged donors. Significant beta diversity loss was already apparent by age about 39, declining roughly linearly.

Samples each yielded at least 5.5 micrograms of total RNA. The CDR3 sequence is 16 residues long. Germline loops: CDR1 LGHDT, CDR2 YNNKEL (reference sequence). Trimming removed 2 bases from V and 1 base from J, with 12 bases in between. With regard to this clonotype: Its antigen is as yet unknown.

Primed by a sample-barcoded 5' primer and a J-beta primer mix, a second PCR proceeded for about 6 to 12 cycles. TCRdb re-called the 5' RACE reads with MiXCR, one entry per CDR3 protein. The sample holds 1.5 million or so distinct CDR3 sequences, 42% seen once. This TCR came from a woman younger than 35 in good health. V usage is TRBV3-1 and J usage is TRBJ1-5; the D is unclear. Sequenced sample: blood. CDR3 amino acids: CASSQRGAGSNQPQHF. The CDR3 region has the DNA TGTGCCAGCAGCCAACGCGGTGCCGGCAGCAATCAGCCCCAGCATTTT.